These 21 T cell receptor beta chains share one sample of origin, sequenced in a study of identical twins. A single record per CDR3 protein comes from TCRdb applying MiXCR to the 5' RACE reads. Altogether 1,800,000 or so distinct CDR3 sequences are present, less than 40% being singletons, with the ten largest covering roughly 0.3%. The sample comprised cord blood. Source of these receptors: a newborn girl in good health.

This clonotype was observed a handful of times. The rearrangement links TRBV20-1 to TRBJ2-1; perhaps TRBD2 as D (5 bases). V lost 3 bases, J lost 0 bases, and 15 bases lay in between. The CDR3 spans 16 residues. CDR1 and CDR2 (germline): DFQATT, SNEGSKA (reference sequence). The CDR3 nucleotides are TGCAGTGCTAGGGGAGAACCACCGAGCTCCTACAATGAGCAGTTCTTC. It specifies CSARGEPPSSYNEQFF.

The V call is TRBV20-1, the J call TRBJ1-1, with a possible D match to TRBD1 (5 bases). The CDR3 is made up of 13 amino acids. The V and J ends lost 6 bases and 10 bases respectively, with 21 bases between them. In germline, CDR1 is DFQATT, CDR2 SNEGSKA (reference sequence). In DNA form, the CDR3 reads TGCAGTGCCACAATACAGGTTCCAGAGCGAGCTTTCTTT. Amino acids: CSATIQVPERAFF.

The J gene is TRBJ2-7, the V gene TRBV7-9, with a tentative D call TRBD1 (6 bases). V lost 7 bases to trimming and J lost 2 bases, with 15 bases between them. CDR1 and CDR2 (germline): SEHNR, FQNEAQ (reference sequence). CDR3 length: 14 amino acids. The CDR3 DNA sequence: TGTGCCAGCACCCAACCGGGACAAACCTACGAGCAGTACTTC. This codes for CASTQPGQTYEQYF.

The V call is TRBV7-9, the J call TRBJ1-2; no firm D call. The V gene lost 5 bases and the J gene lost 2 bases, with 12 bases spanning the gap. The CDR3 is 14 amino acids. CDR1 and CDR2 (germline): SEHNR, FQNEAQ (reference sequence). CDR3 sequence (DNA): TGTGCCAGCAGCCCGCAGGACCGAAACTATGGCTACACCTTC. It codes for CASSPQDRNYGYTF. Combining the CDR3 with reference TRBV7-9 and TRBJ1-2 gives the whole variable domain DTGVSQNPRHKITKRGQNVTFRCDPISEHNRLYWYRQTLGQGPEFLTYFQNEAQLEKSRLLSDRFSAERPKGSFSTLEIQRTEQGDSAMYLCASSPQDRNYGYTFGSGTRLTVV.

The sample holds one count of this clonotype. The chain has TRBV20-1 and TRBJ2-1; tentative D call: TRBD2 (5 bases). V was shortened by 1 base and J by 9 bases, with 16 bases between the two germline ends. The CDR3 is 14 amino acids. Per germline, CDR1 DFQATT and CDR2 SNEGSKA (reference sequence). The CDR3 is CSARAKRLAGEQFF. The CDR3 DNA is TGCAGTGCTAGAGCTAAGCGGCTGGCTGGTGAGCAGTTCTTC.

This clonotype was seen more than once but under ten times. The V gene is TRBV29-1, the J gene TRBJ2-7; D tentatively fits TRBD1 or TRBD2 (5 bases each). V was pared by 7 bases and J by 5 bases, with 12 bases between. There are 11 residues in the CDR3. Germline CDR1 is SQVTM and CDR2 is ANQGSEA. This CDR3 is CSGLLGDEQYF. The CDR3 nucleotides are TGCAGCGGCCTGCTGGGGGACGAGCAGTACTTC.

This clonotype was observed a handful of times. Here the CDR3 reads CASSPRAGVQPQHF. The DNA for the CDR3 is TGTGCCAGCAGTCCCCGCGCAGGGGTTCAGCCCCAGCATTTT. This sequence joins TRBV12-3 or TRBV12-4 and TRBJ1-5, with D possibly matching TRBD1 (6 bases). V lost 5 bases, J lost 6 bases, and 14 bases lay in between. This CDR3 is 14 amino acids long.

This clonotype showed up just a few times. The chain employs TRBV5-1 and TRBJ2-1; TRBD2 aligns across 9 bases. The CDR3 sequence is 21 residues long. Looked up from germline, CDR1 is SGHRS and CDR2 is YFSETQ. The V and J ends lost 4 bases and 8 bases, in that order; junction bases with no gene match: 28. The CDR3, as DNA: TGCGCCAGCAGCCGGATCGAGTTAGGCGGGAGGGCCTTATTTACGACCTATGAGCAGTTCTTC. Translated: CASSRIELGGRALFTTYEQFF.

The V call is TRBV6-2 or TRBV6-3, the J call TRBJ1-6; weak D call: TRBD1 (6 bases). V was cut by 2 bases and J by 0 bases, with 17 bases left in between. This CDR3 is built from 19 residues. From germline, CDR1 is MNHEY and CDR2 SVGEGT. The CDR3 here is CASSYPFFQGSSYNSPLHF. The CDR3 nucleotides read TGTGCCAGCAGTTACCCCTTTTTCCAGGGGAGCTCCTATAATTCACCCCTCCACTTT.

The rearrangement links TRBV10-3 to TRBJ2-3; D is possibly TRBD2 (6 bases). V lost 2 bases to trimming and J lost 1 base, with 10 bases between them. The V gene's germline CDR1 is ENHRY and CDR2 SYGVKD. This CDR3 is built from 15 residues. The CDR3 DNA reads TGTGCCATCAGTGAGGGGGGGATGGGCACAGATACGCAGTATTTT. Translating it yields CAISEGGMGTDTQYF.

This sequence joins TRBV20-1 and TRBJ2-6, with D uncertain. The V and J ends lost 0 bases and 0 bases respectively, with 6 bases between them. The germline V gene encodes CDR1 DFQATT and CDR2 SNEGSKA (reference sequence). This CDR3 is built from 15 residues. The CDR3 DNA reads TGCAGTGCTAGAGACACAACCTCTGGGGCCAACGTCCTGACTTTC. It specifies CSARDTTSGANVLTF.

The CDR3 spells CASSSFDRGDYGYTF. The CDR3 coding sequence is TGTGCCAGCAGCTCTTTTGACAGGGGGGACTATGGCTACACCTTC. The J gene is TRBJ1-2, the V gene TRBV7-9, with 9 bases identical to TRBD1. The germline CDR1 and CDR2 sequences are SEHNR and FQNEAQ (reference sequence). V was pared by 4 bases and J by 3 bases, with 6 bases of the junction left unmatched. The CDR3 contains 15 residues. Full variable domain (outside the CDR3, taken from reference TRBV7-9 and TRBJ1-2): DTGVSQNPRHKITKRGQNVTFRCDPISEHNRLYWYRQTLGQGPEFLTYFQNEAQLEKSRLLSDRFSAERPKGSFSTLEIQRTEQGDSAMYLCASSSFDRGDYGYTFGSGTRLTVV.

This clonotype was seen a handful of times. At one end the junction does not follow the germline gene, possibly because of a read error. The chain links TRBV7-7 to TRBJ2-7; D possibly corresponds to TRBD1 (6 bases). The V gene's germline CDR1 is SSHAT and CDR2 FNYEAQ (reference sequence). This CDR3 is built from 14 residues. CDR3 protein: CASSSNRDTYEQYF. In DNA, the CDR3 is TGTGCTAGCAGCTCTAACAGGGATACCTACGAGCAGTACTTC.

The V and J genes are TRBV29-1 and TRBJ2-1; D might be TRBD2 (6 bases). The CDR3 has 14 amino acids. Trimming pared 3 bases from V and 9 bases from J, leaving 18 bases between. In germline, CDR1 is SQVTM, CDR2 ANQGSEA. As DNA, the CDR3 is TGCAGCGTTGACCCATCGTGGAGGGTAGGTGAGCAGTTCTTC. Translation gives CSVDPSWRVGEQFF.

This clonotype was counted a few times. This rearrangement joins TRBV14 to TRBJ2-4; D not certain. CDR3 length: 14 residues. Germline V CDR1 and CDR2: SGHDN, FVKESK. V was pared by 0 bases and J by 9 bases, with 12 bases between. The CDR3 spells CASSQDWGSAIQYF. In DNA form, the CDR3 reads TGTGCCAGCAGCCAAGATTGGGGAAGCGCCATTCAGTACTTC.

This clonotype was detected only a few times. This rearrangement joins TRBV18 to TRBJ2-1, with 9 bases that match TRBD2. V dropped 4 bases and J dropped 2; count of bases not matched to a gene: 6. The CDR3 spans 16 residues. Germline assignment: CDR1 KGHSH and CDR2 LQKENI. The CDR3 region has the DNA TGTGCCAGCTCACGTCGCGGGACTAGCCCCTACAATGAGCAGTTCTTC. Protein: CASSRRGTSPYNEQFF. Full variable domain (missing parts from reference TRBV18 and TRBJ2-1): NAGVMQNPRHLVRRRGQEARLRCSPMKGHSHVYWYRQLPEEGLKFMVYLQKENIIDESGMPKERFSAEFPKEGPSILRIQQVVRGDSAAYFCASSRRGTSPYNEQFFGPGTRLTVL.

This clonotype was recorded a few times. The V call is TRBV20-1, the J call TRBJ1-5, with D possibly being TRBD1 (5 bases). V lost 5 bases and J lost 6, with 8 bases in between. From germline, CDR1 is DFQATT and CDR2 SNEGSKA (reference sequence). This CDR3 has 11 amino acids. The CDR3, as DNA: TGCAGTGCTCAGGGCAGTCAGCCCCAGCATTTT. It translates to CSAQGSQPQHF.

DNA for the CDR3: TGTGCCAGCAGCTTAAGCGCCCCCCGTTTCAGGGGTACTTATGGCTACACCTTC. Translated, it gives CASSLSAPRFRGTYGYTF. The J gene is TRBJ1-2, the V gene TRBV7-2; a weak D match, TRBD1 (6 bases). V lost 2 bases and J lost 5, with 24 bases in between. The CDR3 runs 18 residues. The germline CDR1 and CDR2 sequences are SGHTA and FQGNSA.

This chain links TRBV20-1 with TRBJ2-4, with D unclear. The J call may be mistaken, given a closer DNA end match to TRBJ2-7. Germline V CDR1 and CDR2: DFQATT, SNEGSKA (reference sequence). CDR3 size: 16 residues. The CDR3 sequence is CSARGVTRSDGYEQYF. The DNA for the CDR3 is TGCAGTGCTAGAGGGGTAACGCGGAGTGATGGCTACGAGCAGTACTTC.

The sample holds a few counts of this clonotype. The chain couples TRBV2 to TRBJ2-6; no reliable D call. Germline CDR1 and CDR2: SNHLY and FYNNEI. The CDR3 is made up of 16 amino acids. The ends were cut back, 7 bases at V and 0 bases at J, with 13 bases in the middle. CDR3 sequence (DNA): TGTGCCAGCAAGTACTTGGGCAGCTCTGGGGCCAACGTCCTGACTTTC. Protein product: CASKYLGSSGANVLTF.

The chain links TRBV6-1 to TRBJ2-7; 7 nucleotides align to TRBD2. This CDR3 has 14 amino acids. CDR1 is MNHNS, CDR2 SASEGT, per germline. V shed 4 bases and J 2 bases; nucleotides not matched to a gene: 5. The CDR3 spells CASSGGSGPYEQYF. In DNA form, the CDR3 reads TGTGCCAGCAGTGGTGGTAGCGGGCCCTACGAGCAGTACTTC.